These T cell receptor beta chains were read from a single sample in a study of CD8+ T cells in alopecia areata. Clones were read by immunoSEQ multiplex PCR, and TCRdb kept only the in-frame ones, dropping some. The sample includes tens of thousands of clones, about half of them seen just once. The sample consisted of CD8+ T cells sorted from blood, taken at week 0. These receptors came from a human donor with alopecia areata. Each CDR3 is given with its conserved first and last residue. D genes are given only for firm matches. The listing skips clone size in some rows; elsewhere it reads once, few, many or a size class.

j_call d_call clone_size v_call cdr3_aa cdr3_nt
TRBJ1-1 . . TRBV2 CASSRLRGQNTEAFF TGTGCCAGCAGCCGTCTCAGGGGCCAGAACACTGAAGCTTTCTTT
TRBJ1-1 . few TRBV5-5 CASSRKGGWNTEAFF TGTGCCAGCAGCCGGAAGGGGGGCTGGAACACTGAAGCTTTCTTT
TRBJ1-5 . . TRBV11-2 CASRGGGDQPQHF TGTGCCAGCAGGGGAGGCGGGGATCAGCCCCAGCATTTT
TRBJ1-1 TRBD1 . TRBV2 CARLTQGAGTEAFF TGTGCCAGACTCACCCAGGGGGCTGGCACTGAAGCTTTCTTT
TRBJ2-2 . . TRBV29-1 CSVDNRETGELFF TGCAGCGTCGATAATCGAGAAACCGGGGAGCTGTTTTTT
TRBJ2-3 . . TRBV2 CASTTDTQYF TGTGCCTCTACCACAGATACGCAGTATTTT
TRBJ2-5 TRBD2 . TRBV4-1 CASSQEDGGRGTQYF TGCGCCAGCAGCCAAGAAGACGGGGGGAGGGGGACCCAGTACTTC
TRBJ2-2 . . TRBV7-9 CASSPRVTGELFF TGTGCCAGCAGCCCTAGGGTTACCGGGGAGCTGTTTTTT
TRBJ2-7 TRBD2 . TRBV4-1 CASSQAPGGRYEQYF TGCGCCAGCAGCCAAGCACCGGGAGGGCGGTACGAGCAGTACTTC
TRBJ2-1 . . TRBV6-5 CASSYAENGYNEQFF TGTGCCAGCAGTTATGCAGAAAACGGATACAATGAGCAGTTCTTC
TRBJ2-7 . . TRBV6-5 CASSYSDPGEQYF TGTGCCAGCAGTTACTCGGACCCTGGCGAGCAGTACTTC
TRBJ1-2 . few TRBV30 CAWSPAPGHPF TGTGCCTGGAGTCCCGCTCCGGGACACCCATTC
TRBJ2-6 . few TRBV5-1 CASSRGDSGANVLTF TGCGCCAGCAGCCGGGGTGACTCTGGGGCCAACGTCCTGACTTTC
TRBJ2-5 TRBD1 . TRBV27 CASRETGEETQYF TGTGCCAGCAGGGAGACAGGGGAAGAGACCCAGTACTTC
TRBJ2-3 . few TRBV6-5 CASSYPWDSTDTQYF TGTGCCAGCAGTTACCCCTGGGATAGCACAGATACGCAGTATTTT
TRBJ1-1 . . TRBV27 CASSLSYTGRTEAFF TGTGCCAGCAGTTTATCGTATACAGGTCGAACTGAAGCTTTCTTT
TRBJ2-1 . once TRBV7-9 CASYLPVEEGLGSYNEQFF TGTGCCAGCTACCTTCCGGTCGAGGAGGGGTTGGGTTCCTACAATGAGCAGTTCTTC
TRBJ2-3 TRBD2 . TRBV15 CATSRAGSGSLDTQYF TGTGCCACCAGCAGAGCGGGTAGCGGGAGTTTAGATACGCAGTATTTT
TRBJ2-7 . once TRBV9 CASSVGVLSSYEQYF TGTGCCAGCAGCGTAGGCGTCCTCAGCTCCTACGAGCAGTACTTC
TRBJ2-1 TRBD2 few TRBV19 CASSIWTSDNEQFF TGTGCCAGTAGTATATGGACTAGTGACAATGAGCAGTTCTTC
TRBJ2-2 . many TRBV27 CASITNTGELFF TGTGCCAGCATTACGAACACCGGGGAGCTGTTTTTT
TRBJ1-5 . few TRBV27 CASSLGARGNQPQHF TGTGCCAGCAGTTTAGGGGCCCGGGGCAATCAGCCCCAGCATTTT